The 7 T cell receptor beta chains below come from one sample, sequenced in a study of T cell clonotyping in hematopoietic cell transplantation. Assay: immunoSEQ multiplex PCR; the TCRdb copy retains only in-frame clones and omits some. Of more than 7,500 clones in the sample, around 97% were seen once. Material: peripheral blood mononuclear cells, obtained 100 days after allogeneic stem cell transplant. The receptors here all came from a male patient aged 60 to 75 who had an allogeneic stem cell transplant from a related donor, so the T cells may come from the graft donor. Some clones in this sample may be carry-over from other donors' samples.

The chain links TRBV2 to TRBJ1-2; D unclear. From germline, CDR1 is SNHLY and CDR2 FYNNEI. The CDR3 sequence is 15 residues long. V dropped 3 bases and J dropped 0 bases, with 11 bases sitting between them. CDR3 in amino acids: CASSDWQPTNYGYTF. The CDR3 DNA reads as TGTGCCAGCAGTGATTGGCAGCCAACTAACTATGGCTACACCTTC.

The chain uses TRBV6-1 and TRBJ2-3; no clear D. The length of the CDR3 is 15 residues. Trimming removed 6 bases from V and 0 bases from J, with 13 bases in between. The germline V gene encodes CDR1 MNHNS and CDR2 SASEGT. The CDR3 nucleotides are TGTGCCAGCAGGCGAAGTCCTGCTAGCACAGATACGCAGTATTTT. This sequence encodes CASRRSPASTDTQYF.

As DNA, the CDR3 is TGCGCCAGCAGCTTGGCCGGGACAGCGATCGCCGAGCAGTACTTC. It translates to CASSLAGTAIAEQYF. The chain has TRBV5-1 and TRBJ2-7; 7 bases are a match to TRBD1. The V gene end was trimmed by 0 bases and the J gene end by 6 bases; junction bases not matched to a gene: 9. The length of the CDR3 is 15 residues. The germline gives CDR1 SGHRS, CDR2 YFSETQ.

The V and J genes are TRBV6-4 and TRBJ1-1; a possible D gene is TRBD1 (5 bases). With 2 bases removed from V and 2 bases from J, the gap between germline ends came to 9 bases. The CDR3 consists of 14 residues. Germline V gene sequence: CDR1 MRHNA, CDR2 SNTAGT. The CDR3 sequence is CASSDTDRNTEAFF. As DNA, the CDR3 is TGTGCCAGCAGTGACACCGACAGAAACACTGAAGCTTTCTTT.

Here the CDR3 reads CACGNRNTDTQYF. The CDR3 DNA is TGTGCATGCGGGAACAGGAACACAGATACGCAGTATTTT. The chain combines TRBV10-3 with TRBJ2-3, with D perhaps TRBD2 (6 bases). Germline CDR1 ENHRY, CDR2 SYGVKD. This CDR3 is built from 13 residues.

The chain carries TRBV30 and TRBJ1-5; TRBD1 matches 9 bases. This CDR3 region has 16 residues. The germline V gene has CDR1 GTSNPN and CDR2 SVGIG (reference sequence). The V gene end was trimmed by 2 bases and the J gene end by 5 bases; junction bases not matched to a gene: 10. In DNA, the CDR3 is TGTGCCTGGAGTCGGGACAGGGTCATTGGGGATCAGCCCCAGCATTTT. It codes for CAWSRDRVIGDQPQHF.

This clone appeared once. The V gene is TRBV5-6, the J gene TRBJ1-2; a weak D match, TRBD1 (5 bases). This CDR3 is 13 amino acids long. Trimming stripped 8 bases from V and 4 bases from J, with 15 bases between. Germline values: CDR1 SGHDT, CDR2 YYEEEE. The CDR3 DNA reads as TGTGCCAGTGCGGGCAGGGTCGGCTATGGCTACACCTTC. Amino acid sequence: CASAGRVGYGYTF.